Shown below are 21 T cell receptor beta chains from a single sample sequenced in a study of cytomegalovirus exposure and HLA in healthy donors. Researchers ran the PCR with 60 Vbeta and 13 Jbeta primers. The table came from immunoSEQ multiplex PCR; TCRdb's copy has only in-frame clones and leaves some out. This sample has 95,000 to 150,000 clones; approximately 80% occur once, and the top ten carry around 1.8%. Sequenced sample: PBMCs. All receptors derive from a man aged 18 to 29 in good health and CMV-seronegative.

This chain uses TRBV27 with TRBJ1-2; 10 bases fit TRBD1. In germline, CDR1 is MNHEY, CDR2 SMNVEV (reference sequence). CDR3 length: 15 amino acids. J was trimmed by 5 bases and V by 6 bases; bases with no gene match: 9. In DNA form, the CDR3 reads TGTGCCAGCAGCCCCAGGGGGACAGGGGAGTATGGCTACACCTTC. This sequence encodes CASSPRGTGEYGYTF.

The V call is TRBV9, the J call TRBJ2-6, with D perhaps TRBD1 (6 bases). V lost 4 bases and J lost 0, with 17 bases in between. Germline lookup yields CDR1 SGDLS and CDR2 YYNGEE. The CDR3 runs to 18 residues. CDR3 in amino acids: CASSHSGQLFSGANVLTF. The CDR3, as DNA: TGTGCCAGCAGCCACTCTGGACAGTTGTTCTCTGGGGCCAACGTCCTGACTTTC.

CDR3 sequence (DNA): TGTGCCACTGGGGTGGGGCACTACGAGCAGTACTTC. Translated: CATGVGHYEQYF. The V gene is TRBV28, the J gene TRBJ2-7; possible D gene TRBD1, 5 bases. This CDR3 is 12 amino acids long. V gave up 10 bases and J gave up 3 bases, with 13 bases separating them. CDR1 MDHEN and CDR2 SYDVKM come from the germline V gene.

The CDR3 DNA is TGTGCCAGCAGCGGACAGGGGGACTATGGCTACACCTTC. Translated: CASSGQGDYGYTF. The chain employs TRBV7-9 and TRBJ1-2; 10 bases are shared with TRBD1. The germline CDR1 and CDR2 sequences are SEHNR and FQNEAQ (reference sequence). V trimming: 5 bases; J trimming: 3 bases; junction bases outside the gene matches: 0. The CDR3 consists of 13 residues.

The V and J genes are TRBV7-2 and TRBJ1-3, with 9 bases lining up with TRBD1. Germline trimming cut 4 bases from V and 16 bases from J; bases unmatched to any gene: 8. This CDR3 contains 12 residues. The V gene's germline CDR1 is SGHTA and CDR2 FQGNSA. In DNA form, the CDR3 reads TGTGCCAGCAGCTCCCCGGGGACAGGGTTGTATTTT. Residues: CASSSPGTGLYF.

This chain links TRBV5-1 with TRBJ1-2; D is ambiguous. The CDR3 extends over 14 amino acids. CDR1 is SGHRS and CDR2 is YFSETQ in the germline V gene. Between the trimmed V and J ends, which lost 0 bases and 6 bases, there was a span of 12 bases. CDR3 nucleotides: TGCGCCAGCAGCTTGGCCCTGGGAGAGGATGGCTACACCTTC. This codes for CASSLALGEDGYTF.

This rearrangement joins TRBV19 to TRBJ2-1; 10 bases map to TRBD2. Germline V gene data show CDR1 as LNHDA and CDR2 as SQIVND (reference sequence). CDR3 length: 16 amino acids. The trim removed 9 bases at V and 8 bases at J, leaving 16 bases unmatched. The CDR3 loop is CASSLGWSGGVYEQFF. Here the CDR3 DNA reads TGTGCCAGCAGTTTGGGTTGGAGCGGGGGGGTATATGAGCAGTTCTTC.

The chain is built from TRBV13 and TRBJ2-1; 8 bases agree with TRBD2. The V segment lost 7 bases and the J segment 7 bases; nucleotides outside the gene matches: 12. The CDR3 loop spans 15 amino acids. The germline V gene has CDR1 PRHDT and CDR2 FYEKMQ (reference sequence). DNA for the CDR3: TGTGCCAGCAACCCCCGGGGGGGCCTGTTAAATGAGCAGTTCTTC. Protein product: CASNPRGGLLNEQFF.

This clone was detected only once. One end of the junction varies from germline; a read error may be responsible. The chain links TRBV6-1 to TRBJ1-4, with no clear D. CDR3 length: 17 residues. The germline V gene encodes CDR1 MNHNS and CDR2 SASEGT. CDR3 sequence: CASREALGWRFNEKLFF. The CDR3 DNA sequence: TGTGCCAGCAGGGAAGCCCTTGGGTGGAGATTTAATGAAAAACTGTTTTTT.

The CDR3 DNA sequence: TGCGCCAGCAGCTTGGGCCTGATCATAGGGGGAGAGACCCAGTACTTC. Translated, it gives CASSLGLIIGGETQYF. The rearrangement uses TRBV5-1 and TRBJ2-5, with a tentative D call TRBD1 (6 bases). CDR3 size: 16 residues. V was cut by 0 bases and J by 4 bases, with 16 bases left in between. CDR1 and CDR2 (germline): SGHRS, YFSETQ.

In its sample, this clone was seen a few times. V is TRBV7-3 and J is TRBJ2-2, with TRBD2 matching over 8 bases. The germline V gene encodes CDR1 SGHTA and CDR2 FQGTGA. Trimming cost V 4 bases and J 3 bases; bases outside gene matches: 1. The CDR3 is 14 amino acids. CDR3 DNA sequence: TGTGCCAGCAGCTCCGGGGGGGACACCGGGGAGCTGTTTTTT. Residues: CASSSGGDTGELFF.

The CDR3 loop reads CASSLITGSGANVLTF. The DNA of the CDR3 is TGTGCCAGCAGTTTAATAACAGGGTCTGGGGCCAACGTCCTGACTTTC. The chain uses TRBV5-5 and TRBJ2-6; TRBD1 might be the D (6 bases). The CDR3 has 16 residues. Trimming stripped 5 bases from V and 1 base from J, with 13 bases between. The germline CDR1 and CDR2 sequences are SGHKS and YYEKEE (reference sequence).

This chain links TRBV19 with TRBJ1-6; TRBD1 might be the D (5 bases). V lost 1 base and J 0 bases, leaving 10 bases between the germline ends. This CDR3 spans 17 amino acids. In germline, CDR1 is LNHDA, CDR2 SQIVND (reference sequence). The CDR3, as DNA: TGTGCCAGTAGTATAGGACAGACGAGCTCCTATAATTCACCCCTCCACTTT. This gives the protein CASSIGQTSSYNSPLHF.

The table lists this clone with a count of one. This chain uses TRBV10-3 with TRBJ2-3; TRBD2 matches 12 bases. CDR3 length: 16 amino acids. In germline, CDR1 is ENHRY, CDR2 SYGVKD. J was trimmed by 6 bases and V by 3 bases; bases with no gene match: 7. This chain's CDR3 is CAISEGLAGPFDTQYF. As DNA, the CDR3 is TGTGCCATCAGTGAAGGACTAGCGGGGCCTTTCGATACGCAGTATTTT.

The V call is TRBV11-2, the J call TRBJ1-1, with D perhaps TRBD1 (5 bases). Germline values: CDR1 SGHAT, CDR2 FQNNGV. This CDR3 is 13 amino acids long. Trimming shortened V by 3 bases and J by 5 bases, and 10 bases separated the two germline ends. CDR3: CASSFRGWTEAFF. The DNA for the CDR3 is TGTGCCAGCAGCTTCCGGGGGTGGACTGAAGCTTTCTTT.

J is TRBJ2-3 and V is TRBV13; D is perhaps TRBD1 (5 bases). This CDR3 is 16 amino acids long. Germline-derived CDR1 and CDR2 are PRHDT and FYEKMQ (reference sequence). The ends were cut back, 5 bases at V and 6 bases at J, with 21 bases in the middle. CDR3 amino acids: CASSPQGVEWRDTQYF. CDR3 DNA: TGTGCCAGCAGCCCCCAAGGGGTGGAGTGGCGGGATACGCAGTATTTT. Filled out from reference TRBV13 and TRBJ2-3, the complete variable domain reads AAGVIQSPRHLIKEKRETATLKCYPIPRHDTVYWYQQGPGQDPQFLISFYEKMQSDKGSIPDRFSAQQFSDYHSELNMSSLELGDSALYFCASSPQGVEWRDTQYFGPGTRLTVL.

This clone was picked up a small number of times. The genes are TRBV6-1 and TRBJ2-2; D remains unclear. V shed 2 bases and J shed 4 bases, with 11 bases lying between them. The CDR3 covers 15 residues. In germline, CDR1 is MNHNS, CDR2 SASEGT. In DNA form, the CDR3 reads TGTGCCAGCAGTGAATCCGGCCGAGGCACCGGGGAGCTGTTTTTT. It codes for CASSESGRGTGELFF.

The chain couples TRBV6-1 to TRBJ2-7; unclear D gene. CDR3 size: 12 residues. V lost 6 bases and J 3 bases, leaving 9 bases between the germline ends. The germline V gene encodes CDR1 MNHNS and CDR2 SASEGT. In nucleotides, the CDR3 is TGTGCCAGCAGGGCTTACGACTACGAGCAGTACTTC. Its protein product is CASRAYDYEQYF.

V usage is TRBV5-1 and J usage is TRBJ2-5; 8 bases agree with TRBD1. The V gene's germline CDR1 is SGHRS and CDR2 YFSETQ. V lost 3 bases, J lost 5 bases, and 9 bases stayed unmatched. There are 15 residues in the CDR3. CDR3 DNA: TGCGCCAGCAGCTCGTTGACAGGGGTGGGTGAGACCCAGTACTTC. Amino acid sequence: CASSSLTGVGETQYF.

The CDR3 protein is CASSPGQDVGETQYF. The CDR3 DNA is TGTGCCAGCAGCCCGGGACAGGACGTGGGGGAGACCCAGTACTTC. This chain connects TRBV7-9 to TRBJ2-5; 8 positions agree with TRBD1. V lost 5 bases and J lost 5; bases outside the gene matches: 10. CDR1 is SEHNR, CDR2 FQNEAQ, per germline (reference sequence). The CDR3 has 15 residues. Complete variable domain (other parts from reference TRBV7-9 and TRBJ2-5): DTGVSQNPRHKITKRGQNVTFRCDPISEHNRLYWYRQTLGQGPEFLTYFQNEAQLEKSRLLSDRFSAERPKGSFSTLEIQRTEQGDSAMYLCASSPGQDVGETQYFGPGTRLLVL.

The chain has TRBV9 and TRBJ1-3; 9 nucleotides match TRBD1. The CDR3 runs to 19 residues. V lost 3 bases and J lost 2; bases outside the gene matches: 15. Germline assignment: CDR1 SGDLS and CDR2 YYNGEE. This CDR3 is CASSDLPGQGFLAGNTIYF. The CDR3 region has the DNA TGTGCCAGCAGCGATCTACCGGGACAGGGTTTTTTAGCTGGAAACACCATATATTTT.